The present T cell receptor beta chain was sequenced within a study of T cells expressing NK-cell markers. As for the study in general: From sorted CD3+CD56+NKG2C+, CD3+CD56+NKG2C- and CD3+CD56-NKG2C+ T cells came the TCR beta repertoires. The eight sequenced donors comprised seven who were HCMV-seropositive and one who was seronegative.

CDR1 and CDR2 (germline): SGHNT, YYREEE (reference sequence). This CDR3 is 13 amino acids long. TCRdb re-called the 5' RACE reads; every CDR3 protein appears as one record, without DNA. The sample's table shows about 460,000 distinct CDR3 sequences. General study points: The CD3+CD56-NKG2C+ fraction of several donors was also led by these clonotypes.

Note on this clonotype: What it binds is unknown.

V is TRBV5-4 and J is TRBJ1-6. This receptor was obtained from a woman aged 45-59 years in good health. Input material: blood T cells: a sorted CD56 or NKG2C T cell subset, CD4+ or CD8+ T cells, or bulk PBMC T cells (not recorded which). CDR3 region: CASSLAVNSPLHF. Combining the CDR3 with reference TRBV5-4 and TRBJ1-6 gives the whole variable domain ETGVTQSPTHLIKTRGQQVTLRCSSQSGHNTVSWYQQALGQGPQFIFQYYREEENGRGNFPPRFSGLQFPNYSSELNVNALELDDSALYLCASSLAVNSPLHFGNGTRLTVT.